Detailed here is one T cell receptor beta chain. Its antigen is undetermined. Trimming pared 0 bases from V and 0 bases from J, leaving 17 bases between. Germline lookup yields CDR1 LGHNA and CDR2 YNFKEQ. The CDR3 covers 19 residues. These data come from a study of response to subunit inactivated influenza vaccine. Study-wide results and caveats: It was suggested by the authors that few new T cells are recruited by each seasonal influenza vaccination.

TCRdb reprocessed the RT-PCR reads with MiXCR, giving one entry per CDR3 protein. The table has approximately 310,000 distinct CDR3 sequences, 20% to 25% seen once. This TCR was sampled from a man in his fifties or sixties who received an inactivated influenza vaccine. The chain recombines TRBV4-2 with TRBJ2-2, with D possibly TRBD2 on 7 matching bases. Material: PBMCs from blood, obtained approximately 20 months after vaccination. DNA for the CDR3: TGTGCCAGCAGCCAAGATCGGGGGGCGTTAAGTTCGAACACCGGGGAGCTGTTTTTT. Its protein product is CASSQDRGALSSNTGELFF.